Below are 22 T cell receptor beta chains sequenced from a single sample in a study of OX40 agonist ivuxolimab in advanced cancers. Generated by immunoSEQ multiplex PCR, the TCRdb table keeps only in-frame clones and is missing some. The table records roughly 100,000 clones, approximately 92% of them present only once. The specimen was CD4+ or CD8+ T cells sorted from blood, collected in a trial of the OX40 agonist ivuxolimab. The receptors here all came from an adult with an advanced solid tumor such as melanoma, head and neck, liver or kidney cancer.

The V call is TRBV12-5, the J call TRBJ2-3; 7 bases map to TRBD2. This CDR3 comprises 14 residues. CDR1 LGHNT and CDR2 FRNRAP come from the germline V gene. V lost 10 bases and J lost 1; bases outside the gene matches: 8. CDR3 DNA sequence: TGTGCTACGAAAGTCCGGGGGGGCACAGATACGCAGTATTTT. The encoded protein is CATKVRGGTDTQYF.

This chain connects TRBV10-2 to TRBJ2-3; 10 bases are a match to TRBD2. The germline gives CDR1 WSHSY, CDR2 SAAADI. CDR3 length equals 14 residues. The J segment lost 5 bases and the V segment lost 6 bases, leaving 5 bases of the junction unmatched. CDR3 loop: CASSSGGGGDTQYF. CDR3 DNA sequence: TGCGCCAGCAGCAGCGGGGGGGGTGGAGATACGCAGTATTTT.

The CDR3 coding sequence is TGTGCCACCGCTAACCTCAATCAGCCCCAGCATTTT. As protein: CATANLNQPQHF. V and J are TRBV19 and TRBJ1-5; D remains unclear. The CDR3 totals 12 residues. Per the germline V gene, CDR1 is LNHDA and CDR2 is SQIVND (reference sequence). Trimming pared 10 bases from V and 3 bases from J, leaving 10 bases between.

The chain uses TRBV2 and TRBJ1-4; no definite D call. CDR3 length: 13 amino acids. Germline V gene sequence: CDR1 SNHLY, CDR2 FYNNEI. V lost 11 bases and J lost 2, with 12 bases in between. CDR3 DNA sequence: TGTGCCGGAACGGATGGTACTAATGAAAAACTGTTTTTT. Amino acids: CAGTDGTNEKLFF.

A note on this clone: The junction differs from germline at one of its ends, possibly a read error. The gene calls are TRBV19 and TRBJ1-5; no reliable D call. CDR3 length: 16 residues. Germline values: CDR1 LNHDA, CDR2 SQIVND (reference sequence). The CDR3 loop reads CASSRANTYSNQPQHF. The CDR3 region has the DNA TGTGCCAGCAGTAGGGCCAACACTTATAGCAATCAGCCCCAGCATTTT.

The chain recombines TRBV27 with TRBJ2-1, with D perhaps matching TRBD2 (5 bases). This CDR3 has 15 residues. The V end was cut by 2 bases, the J end by 3 bases, with 11 bases between. Germline CDR1 MNHEY, CDR2 SMNVEV (reference sequence). The CDR3 bases are TGTGCCAGCAGTTTAAGGCGGGCCTTCTACAATGAGCAGTTCTTC. Its protein is CASSLRRAFYNEQFF.

J is TRBJ2-2 and V is TRBV15; 8 bases line up with TRBD2. This CDR3 is 17 amino acids long. The V and J ends lost 0 bases and 3 bases, in that order; junction bases with no gene match: 6. CDR1 and CDR2 from the germline V gene are LNHNV and YYDKDF (reference sequence). CDR3 sequence reads: CATSRDLSGSYTGELFF. Written as DNA, the CDR3 is TGTGCCACCAGCAGAGATTTGAGCGGGAGCTACACCGGGGAGCTGTTTTTT.

The V and J genes are TRBV27 and TRBJ1-6; TRBD1 agrees at 9 bases. The germline gives CDR1 MNHEY, CDR2 SMNVEV (reference sequence). V was clipped by 7 bases and J by 7 bases; unmatched bases: 5. The CDR3 totals 14 residues. Here the CDR3 DNA reads TGTGCCAGCAAAGACAGGGGGTGGAATTCACCCCTCCACTTT. Translated, it gives CASKDRGWNSPLHF.

The chain couples TRBV15 to TRBJ1-4; no clear D gene. Looked up from germline, CDR1 is LNHNV and CDR2 is YYDKDF (reference sequence). This CDR3 has 15 amino acids. V was pared by 3 bases and J by 7 bases, with 15 bases between. The CDR3 spells CATSSGSALGEKLFF. The CDR3 nucleotides are TGTGCCACCAGCAGTGGGTCGGCTCTCGGTGAAAAACTGTTTTTT.

This clone was seen once. The genes are TRBV6-6 and TRBJ2-6; D is unclear. The V and J ends lost 6 bases and 0 bases respectively, with 9 bases between them. The CDR3 totals 15 residues. Germline V gene lookup returns CDR1 MNHNY and CDR2 SVGAGI (reference sequence). Here the CDR3 DNA reads TGTGCCAGCAGCCAAGCCTACTCTGGGGCCAACGTCCTGACTTTC. Protein sequence: CASSQAYSGANVLTF.

The genes are TRBV27 and TRBJ2-1; 8 bases match TRBD2. The germline gives CDR1 MNHEY, CDR2 SMNVEV (reference sequence). The CDR3 covers 16 residues. The ends lost 5 bases at V and 3 bases at J; junction bases unmatched: 9. CDR3 DNA: TGTGCCAGCAGTCCCGTAGGCGGGAGGTTCTACAATGAGCAGTTCTTC. Its translation is CASSPVGGRFYNEQFF.

The chain uses TRBV19 and TRBJ2-1, with 8 positions matching TRBD2. The CDR3 extends over 17 amino acids. V trimming: 0 bases; J trimming: 9 bases; junction bases outside the gene matches: 13. From germline, CDR1 is LNHDA and CDR2 SQIVND (reference sequence). The CDR3 DNA reads TGTGCCAGTAGTATAGACGCGGGGACTAGTAGGAGGGGTGAGCAGTTCTTC. It specifies CASSIDAGTSRRGEQFF.

The rearrangement links TRBV5-5 to TRBJ1-2; D may be TRBD1 (5 bases). Germline CDR1 reads SGHKS; CDR2 reads YYEKEE (reference sequence). V was shortened by 0 bases and J by 3 bases, with 12 bases between the two germline ends. This CDR3 has 15 residues. In nucleotides, the CDR3 is TGTGCCAGCAGCTTGGCTAGTGGGACCGACTATGGCTACACCTTC. Its translation is CASSLASGTDYGYTF.

In DNA form, the CDR3 reads TGCAGCGTTGAGTCACAGGGTTATATAGAGACCCAGTACTTC. It codes for CSVESQGYIETQYF. The chain has TRBV29-1 and TRBJ2-5; D is perhaps TRBD1 (6 bases). The germline gives CDR1 SQVTM, CDR2 ANQGSEA. The CDR3 consists of 14 residues. Trimming removed 3 bases at V and 4 bases at J, with 15 bases between.

The chain recombines TRBV7-9 with TRBJ2-7; the match to TRBD1 covers 7 bases. The CDR3 has 15 residues. The V segment lost 2 bases and the J segment 0 bases; nucleotides outside the gene matches: 4. Germline V gives CDR1 SEHNR, CDR2 FQNEAQ (reference sequence). The CDR3 DNA reads as TGTGCCAGCAGCTTATTGGGACAGCCCTCCTACGAGCAGTACTTC. This gives the protein CASSLLGQPSYEQYF.

V usage is TRBV18 and J usage is TRBJ2-1, with D perhaps matching TRBD2 (5 bases). Germline V gene sequence: CDR1 KGHSH, CDR2 LQKENI. The CDR3 runs 16 residues. V lost 1 base and J lost 3, with 13 bases in between. In nucleotides, the CDR3 is TGTGCCAGCTCACCACACGAGGGCTACGTCTACAATGAGCAGTTCTTC. Its protein is CASSPHEGYVYNEQFF. Supplemented by reference TRBV18 and TRBJ2-1, the full variable domain reads NAGVMQNPRHLVRRRGQEARLRCSPMKGHSHVYWYRQLPEEGLKFMVYLQKENIIDESGMPKERFSAEFPKEGPSILRIQQVVRGDSAAYFCASSPHEGYVYNEQFFGPGTRLTVL.

The chain carries TRBV7-2 and TRBJ2-7, with 14 bases that match TRBD2. Germline lookup yields CDR1 SGHTA and CDR2 FQGNSA. The junction had 13 bases not matched to a gene; V was cut back by 5 bases and J by 4 bases. CDR3 length equals 18 residues. The CDR3 DNA is TGTGCCAGCAGCATTAAAGCACGACTAGCGGGGGGGATATACGAGCAGTACTTC. As protein: CASSIKARLAGGIYEQYF.

The chain couples TRBV7-6 to TRBJ2-7; D may be TRBD2 (5 bases). The CDR3 is 16 residues long. Germline assignment: CDR1 SGHVS and CDR2 FNYEAQ. Trimming left V 1 base short and J 3 bases short, with 16 bases between. For the CDR3, the DNA is TGTGCCAGCAGCTTAGGGGATGGGAGTGGAATCTACGAGCAGTACTTC. Translation gives CASSLGDGSGIYEQYF.

The chain has TRBV6-5 and TRBJ2-7; TRBD2 matches at 11 bases. V shed 8 bases, J shed 4 bases, and the junction held 10 bases outside the gene matches. There are 15 residues in the CDR3. The germline CDR1 and CDR2 sequences are MNHEY and SVGAGI. CDR3 sequence (DNA): TGTGCCAGCTTCGCAACTAGCGGGAGTTTTTACGAGCAGTACTTC. Translated, it gives CASFATSGSFYEQYF.

The chain combines TRBV15 with TRBJ2-1; D is unclear. The germline V gene encodes CDR1 LNHNV and CDR2 YYDKDF (reference sequence). The CDR3 runs 11 residues. V was pared by 5 bases and J by 4 bases, with 3 bases between. The CDR3 is CATSRYNEQFF. CDR3 sequence (DNA): TGTGCCACCAGCCGATACAATGAGCAGTTCTTC.

The chain recombines TRBV6-7 with TRBJ2-1, with 7 bases fitting TRBD2. TRBV6-7 is classed as an ORF, of uncertain function. Losses at the gene ends were 4 bases for V and 1 base for J; bases not matched to a gene: 10. This CDR3 is built from 17 residues. CDR3 loop: CASSSRLAGPSYNEQFF. CDR3 nucleotides: TGTGCCAGCAGTTCCAGACTAGCAGGACCATCCTACAATGAGCAGTTCTTC.

This clone was seen just once. The chain uses TRBV9 and TRBJ2-5; D is perhaps TRBD2 (6 bases). The J call could be wrong; TRBJ2-7 is a better fit for the DNA end. Germline values: CDR1 SGDLS, CDR2 YYNGEE. CDR3 length: 15 amino acids. In DNA, the CDR3 is TGTGCCAGCAGCCCTCGCGGGGATCCTACCTACGAGCAGTACTTC. Translated, it gives CASSPRGDPTYEQYF.